This paragraph covers one T cell receptor (beta chain) sequence. Its antigen is not yet known. No base qualities exist here, and no much larger clone lies one base off it. Using the deep immunoSEQ assay, multiplex PCR amplified TCR CDR3 regions from genomic DNA. For each cell subset, the extracted genomic DNA was distributed evenly across all wells of several immunoSEQ 96-well plates, and each plate served as one replicate. Each replicate PCR for sorted subsets received 150 to 250 ng genomic DNA, equal to about 30,000 T cell genomes. Purified libraries were quantified with a Qubit 3.0 fluorometer, sized on a Bioanalyzer 2100, and re-quantified with the KAPA Library Quantification kit. Each immunoSEQ 96-well plate was sequenced on its own single-read 150-cycle Illumina NextSeq 550 flow cell. The study's processing was this. Because only junctional sequences without quality scores were contained in the immunoSEQ output, filtering matching that applied to full-length reads could not be performed. Sequences were annotated with PyIR, a Python wrapper for IgBLAST v1.9, using IMGT germline references to assign V/J genes and CDR3. Reads were removed for weak V/J assignments (E-value above 1e-6), missing CDR3, stop codons, out-of-frame junctions, or ambiguous translated residues. A V3J clonotype was defined by an identical inferred V gene, J gene, and CDR3 amino acid sequence. To compute the percentage overlap between repertoires, the number of shared unique clonotypes was divided by the size of the smaller repertoire. Three approaches were used to assess repertoire richness: RTK rarefaction, the Chao1 estimator, and Recon v2.1 estimates of unobserved clonotypes. OLGA was used to compute generation probabilities for all TCRbeta clonotypes that the gDNA method yielded from a handful of donors. TCRdb retrieved this table from immuneACCESS and kept in-frame rearrangements only. Not all clones are present; in checked studies, unresolved V genes account for under half, and no reason is known for the remainder. The V and J calls and the clone size are those of that table, but D and trimming were determined from the DNA. The sample yields about 2.3 million clones; approximately 93% were counted once. In total, the top ten clones hold 0.35% to 0.45% of the sample.

The source of the sample is a study of shared clonotypes between healthy human individuals (dated by TCRdb to 2018 to 2020). Broadly, across the study: The cohort comprised a couple of women and a few men aged 18 to 49 years. Per donor, three plates each were used for CD4 naive and CD4 memory, two for CD8 naive, and one for CD8 memory. To estimate repertoire size and how much clonotype sharing occurs between individuals, the study deeply sequenced the blood TCR repertoires of roughly 5 healthy adults. To increase sequencing depth and limit assay-specific biases, TCR repertoire library preparation and sequencing were carried out by different laboratories using diverse techniques. Per donor, leukapheresis produced somewhere between about 0.9 and 10 billion PBMCs. Study-wide conclusions, independent of this receptor: Sampling was restricted to blood, and TCR repertoires in tissues likely differ from the TCR repertoires found in blood. The genetic and exposure-history diversity represented was limited by the small number of donors. Naive subsets generally had larger estimated clonotype richness than memory subsets. Based on pairwise subsampling, the degree of clonotype sharing among donors was expected to be affected by sequencing depth. Approximately 5% of naive CD4, around 4% of naive CD8, roughly 2.4% of memory CD4, and less than 0.45% of memory CD8 clonotypes were shared across four donors. Even with the large sequencing depth, rarefaction of the sorted-subset datasets indicated that sequencing was incomplete. Higher generation probabilities were observed for clonotypes shared by all four sorted-subset donors than for non-shared clonotypes.

Donors were healthy HIV-negative adults with no recently reported acute infections or vaccinations. All donors were Caucasian adults living in Nashville, Tennessee, USA. Magnetic negative selection was used to enrich CD4+ T cells, after which naive cells were positively selected on CD45RA and the negative fraction became the memory subset. After blood collection by leukapheresis, PBMCs were isolated using Ficoll-Histopaque density gradient centrifugation and then cryopreserved in the vapor phase of liquid nitrogen. Purity and quantity of every magnetically sorted T cell population were checked by analytical flow cytometry. From each sorted fraction, genomic DNA was isolated and quantified by UV absorbance on a Nanodrop 2000c. The source material was naive CD4+ T cells from PBMCs. The cell subset or site label corresponds to: CD45RA+ positively selected. This TCR was sampled from a man in his late teens or twenties in good health. Some clones in this sample may be carry-over from other donors' samples.

For the CDR3, the sequence is CSVRGRAGETQYF. The nucleotides are TGCAGCGTCCGCGGGAGGGCCGGGGAGACCCAGTACTTC. The rearrangement combines TRBV29-1 with TRBJ2-5; 9 middle bases align to TRBD2. Looking up the germline V gene yields CDR1 SQVTM and CDR2 ANQGSEA. The junction shows trimming of 6 bases on V and 5 bases on J, and the gene matches do not reach 7 bases of it. The CDR3 contains 13 residues, cysteine and phenylalanine counted. Just the 39-base CDR3 DNA is kept, in frame starting at base 1. Outside the CDR3, residues come from the reference TRBV29-1 and TRBJ2-5 proteins, so the full variable domain is: SAVISQKPSRDICQRGTSLTIQCQVDSQVTMMFWYRQQPGQSLTLIATANQGSEATYESGFVIDKFPISRPNLTFSTLTVSNMSPEDSSIYLCSVRGRAGETQYFGPGTRLLVL.